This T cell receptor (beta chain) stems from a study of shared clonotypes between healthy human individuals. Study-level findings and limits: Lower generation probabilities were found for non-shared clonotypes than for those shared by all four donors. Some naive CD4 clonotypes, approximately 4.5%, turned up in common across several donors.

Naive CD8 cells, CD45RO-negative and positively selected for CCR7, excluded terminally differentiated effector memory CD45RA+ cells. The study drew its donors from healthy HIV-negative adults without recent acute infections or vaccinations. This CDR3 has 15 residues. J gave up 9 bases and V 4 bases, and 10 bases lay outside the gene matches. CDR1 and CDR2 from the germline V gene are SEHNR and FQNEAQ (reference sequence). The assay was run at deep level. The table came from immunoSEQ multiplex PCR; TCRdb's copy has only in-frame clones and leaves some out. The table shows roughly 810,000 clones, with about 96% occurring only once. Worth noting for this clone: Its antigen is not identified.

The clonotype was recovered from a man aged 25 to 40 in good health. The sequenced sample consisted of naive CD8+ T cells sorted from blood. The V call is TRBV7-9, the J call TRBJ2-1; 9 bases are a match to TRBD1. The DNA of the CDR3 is TGTGCCAGCAGCTCCCGGGACAGGGTTTATCTTGAGCAGTTCTTC. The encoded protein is CASSSRDRVYLEQFF.